This entry lists 6 T cell receptor beta chains sequenced from one sample in a study of cytomegalovirus exposure and HLA in healthy donors (dated by TCRdb to 2015 to 2018). The library was made by the immunoSEQ multiplex PCR assay. For the multiplex PCR, a mixture combining 60 forward primers for TCR Vbeta segments and 13 reverse primers for TCR Jbeta segments was used. TCRdb re-hosts the immuneACCESS table, in-frame sequences only. Its copies lack some clones; in the studies checked, an unresolved V gene accounts for under half of them, and the cause for the rest is not known. The sample data list under 55,000 clones, and approximately 73% of these were observed just once. The ten most abundant clones make up about 3.1% of the sample. Sequenced sample: PBMCs. These receptors were taken from a man in his late teens or twenties in good health and CMV-seronegative.

The chain joins TRBV7-9 to TRBJ2-7, with D uncertain. Germline V gives CDR1 SEHNR, CDR2 FQNEAQ (reference sequence). V was pared by 4 bases and J by 3 bases, with 7 bases between. This CDR3 spans 12 amino acids. In DNA form, the CDR3 reads TGTGCCAGCAGCTATCACAGCTACGAGCAGTACTTC. Protein: CASSYHSYEQYF.

The chain recombines TRBV2 with TRBJ2-3; 10 bases match TRBD2. The germline V gene encodes CDR1 SNHLY and CDR2 FYNNEI. The length of the CDR3 is 15 residues. After removal of 6 bases from V and 4 bases from J, the junction contained 7 bases not matched to a gene. The DNA of the CDR3 is TGTGCCAGCAGCCTTCTAGCGGGAGAGCCAGATACGCAGTATTTT. Translation gives CASSLLAGEPDTQYF.

The table lists this clone with a few counts. The chain recombines TRBV10-3 with TRBJ2-3; D remains unclear. V lost 6 bases and J 0 bases, leaving 7 bases between the germline ends. This CDR3 has 13 residues. CDR1 is ENHRY and CDR2 is SYGVKD in the germline V gene. This CDR3 reads CAIRTHSTDTQYF. The CDR3 coding sequence is TGTGCCATCAGGACACATAGCACAGATACGCAGTATTTT.

Here the CDR3 DNA reads TGTGCCAGCAGTCAAACCGGGACAGGGATCTATGGCTACACCTTC. The encoded protein is CASSQTGTGIYGYTF. The chain employs TRBV6-5 and TRBJ1-2; 9 positions agree with TRBD1. The V gene end was trimmed by 5 bases and the J gene end by 4 bases; junction bases not matched to a gene: 8. The CDR3 spans 15 residues. Germline V gene sequence: CDR1 MNHEY, CDR2 SVGAGI.

This sequence joins TRBV5-4 and TRBJ1-2, with D uncertain. Germline CDR1 SGHNT, CDR2 YYREEE (reference sequence). The V end was cut by 6 bases, the J end by 4 bases, with 19 bases between. This CDR3 is 15 amino acids long. The CDR3 DNA reads as TGTGCCAGCACCGCTGACGGACCTAGCGGCTATGGCTACACCTTC. It encodes CASTADGPSGYGYTF.

Only a few counts were recorded for this clone. The chain is built from TRBV29-1 and TRBJ2-1; possibly TRBD1 for D (6 bases). Looked up from germline, CDR1 is SQVTM and CDR2 is ANQGSEA. There are 14 residues in the CDR3. V was shortened by 5 bases and J by 4 bases, with 15 bases between the two germline ends. The CDR3: CSVSRPGVYNEQFF. CDR3 nucleotides: TGCAGCGTTTCACGACCAGGGGTATACAATGAGCAGTTCTTC.